This T cell receptor (beta chain) was recovered during a study of post-analysis software for immune sequencing data. Study-wide results and caveats: Roughly 5 TRBV segments, TRBV5-6, TRBV5-1 and TRBV20-1 among them, were found more frequent in patients than controls. Multiple sclerosis was associated with a significant reduction in normalized Chao1 diversity relative to controls.

The CDR3 extends over 17 amino acids. Trimming cost V 3 bases and J 2 bases, with 16 bases left between them. Germline lookup yields CDR1 SNHLY and CDR2 FYNNEI. Concerning this clonotype itself: Its matching antigen is unknown.

TCR beta cDNA libraries included unique molecular identifiers. TCRdb ran MiXCR on the PCR reads and lists one entry per CDR3 protein. The data show hundreds of thousands of distinct CDR3 sequences, over 45% seen once. The gene calls are TRBV2 and TRBJ2-2; maybe TRBD2 (7 bases). The sequenced material came from blood. The clonotype comes from a girl between 2 and 10 years old with multiple sclerosis. The CDR3 sequence: CASSDLRGLTNTGELFF. In nucleotides, the CDR3 is TGTGCCAGCAGTGACCTCAGGGGACTAACTAACACCGGGGAGCTGTTTTTT.